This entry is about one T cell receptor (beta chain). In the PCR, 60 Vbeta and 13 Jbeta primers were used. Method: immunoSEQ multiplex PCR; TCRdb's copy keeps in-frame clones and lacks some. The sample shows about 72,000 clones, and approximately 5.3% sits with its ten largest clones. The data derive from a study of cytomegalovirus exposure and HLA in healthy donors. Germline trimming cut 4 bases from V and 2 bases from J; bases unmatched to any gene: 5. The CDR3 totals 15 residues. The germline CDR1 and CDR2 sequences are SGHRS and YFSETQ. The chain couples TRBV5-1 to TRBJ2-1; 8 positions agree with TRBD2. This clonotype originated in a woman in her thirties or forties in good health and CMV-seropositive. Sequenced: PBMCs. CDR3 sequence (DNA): TGCGCCAGCAGCGCAACTAGCGGCCCCTACAATGAGCAGTTCTTC. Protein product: CASSATSGPYNEQFF.